The sequence of this TCR beta chain was determined in a study of OX40 agonist ivuxolimab in advanced cancers. As for the study in general: At doses from 0.01 to 10 mg/kg, patients were given intravenous ivuxolimab every 2 weeks.

Trimming removed 5 bases at V and 2 bases at J, with 13 bases between. The CDR3 runs to 15 residues. From germline, CDR1 is LNHDA and CDR2 SQIVND (reference sequence). Only in-frame clones appear in the TCRdb table, and some are missing; sequencing was by immunoSEQ multiplex PCR. The table shows roughly 80,000 clones, with approximately 86% occurring only once. This material consisted of CD4+ or CD8+ T cells sorted from blood, taken in a trial of the OX40 agonist ivuxolimab. The V gene is TRBV19, the J gene TRBJ1-5; possible D gene TRBD1, 6 bases. This clonotype originated in an adult with an advanced solid tumor such as melanoma, head and neck, liver or kidney cancer. CDR3 coding DNA: TGTGCCAGTAGTCCAAAGGGGGGCCGCAATCAGCCCCAGCATTTT. Residues: CASSPKGGRNQPQHF.